The rows below give T cell receptor beta chains drawn from one sample of a study of control samples from healthy donors and cancer patients. The protocol was immunoSEQ multiplex PCR, while the TCRdb copy is restricted to in-frame clones and leaves out a portion. The table records around 120,000 clones, roughly 93% of them present only once. The sequenced material came from blood. Every receptor here comes from a young man in good health. The CDR3 runs from the conserved cysteine through the conserved F or W. Fields, in order: V gene, D gene, clone size, J gene, CDR3 DNA, CDR3 protein. A D gene is named only where the DNA matches it firmly. Not all rows give a size; the values are once, few, many and, for expanded clones, a class.

V: TRBV6-5; D: .; size: .; J: TRBJ1-2; DNA: TGTGCCAGCAGTCGAGACACATATGGCTACACCTTC; CDR3: CASSRDTYGYTF
V: TRBV5-5; D: .; size: .; J: TRBJ1-6; DNA: TGTGCCAGCAGCTGGGGAGGGAGCTCCTATAATTCACCCCTCCACTTT; CDR3: CASSWGGSSYNSPLHF
V: TRBV4-1; D: TRBD1; size: .; J: TRBJ1-3; DNA: TGCGCCAGCAGCCTGGAGAAGGACAGGGGTCCATGGGTCAGGAAACACCATATATTT; CDR3: CASSLEKDRGPWVRKHHIF
V: TRBV5-4; D: TRBD1; size: .; J: TRBJ1-5; DNA: TGTGCCAGCAGCCCGGGGACAGGGGGCTATCAGCCCCAGCATTTT; CDR3: CASSPGTGGYQPQHF
V: TRBV3-1/TRBV3-2; D: .; size: .; J: TRBJ2-5; DNA: TGTGCCAGTAATACGGGGGCACAAGAGACCCAGTACTTC; CDR3: CASNTGAQETQYF
V: TRBV30; D: TRBD1; size: .; J: TRBJ1-5; DNA: TGTGCCTGGGGGACAGCCCACGATCAGCCCCAGCATTTT; CDR3: CAWGTAHDQPQHF
V: TRBV6-5; D: .; size: .; J: TRBJ1-1; DNA: TGTGCCAGCAGACCGGGTGTGGGGTTGGACACTGAAGCTTTCTTT; CDR3: CASRPGVGLDTEAFF
V: TRBV30; D: TRBD1; size: .; J: TRBJ1-4; DNA: TGTGCCTGGAGTTCGGTGGGACAGACTATTAATGAAAAACTGTTTTTT; CDR3: CAWSSVGQTINEKLFF
V: TRBV6-4; D: TRBD2; size: .; J: TRBJ2-3; DNA: TGTGCCAGCAGTGCCGGGACTAGTCTTGCAGATACGCAGTATTTT; CDR3: CASSAGTSLADTQYF
V: TRBV2; D: .; size: .; J: TRBJ2-7; DNA: TGTGCCAGCAGTGGCCGGACCGCCTTAGGGGACGAGCAGTACTTC; CDR3: CASSGRTALGDEQYF
V: TRBV4-2; D: TRBD1; size: .; J: TRBJ1-1; DNA: TGTGCCAGCAGCTCACCACCGTACAGGGGGCAGGGCACTGAAGCTTTCTTT; CDR3: CASSSPPYRGQGTEAFF
V: TRBV19; D: TRBD1; size: .; J: TRBJ1-6; DNA: TGTGCCACTTCGACTGACAGGGAGGGTTCACCCCTCCACTTT; CDR3: CATSTDREGSPLHF
V: TRBV2; D: .; size: once; J: TRBJ2-1; DNA: TGTGCCAGCAAGCAGGGGGGGGATATGTACAATGAGCAGTTCTTC; CDR3: CASKQGGDMYNEQFF
V: TRBV5-8; D: TRBD1; size: .; J: TRBJ2-7; DNA: TGTGCCAGCAGCTACAGGGGGCCCCAACCCTACGAGCAGTACTTC; CDR3: CASSYRGPQPYEQYF
V: TRBV27; D: .; size: once; J: TRBJ1-5; DNA: TGTGCCAGCAGTTTATATTCCCTTCAGCCCCAGCATTTT; CDR3: CASSLYSLQPQHF
V: TRBV5-1; D: .; size: .; J: TRBJ2-1; DNA: TGCGCCAGCAGCCTCGGGACTTACGAGCAGTTCTTC; CDR3: CASSLGTYEQFF
V: TRBV3-1/TRBV3-2; D: .; size: .; J: TRBJ1-2; DNA: TGTGCCAGCAGCCAAGGGAGGGTATATGGCTACACCTTC; CDR3: CASSQGRVYGYTF
V: TRBV27; D: .; size: once; J: TRBJ2-2; DNA: TGTGCCAGCAGTTTTCTCGGGGGGACAGCCCTCACCGGGGAGCTGTTTTTT; CDR3: CASSFLGGTALTGELFF
V: TRBV12-5; D: .; size: .; J: TRBJ2-2; DNA: TGTGCTAGCGCAGACGCTGGGAAGCTGTTTTTT; CDR3: CASADAGKLFF
V: TRBV7-3; D: .; size: .; J: TRBJ2-1; DNA: TGTGCCAGCAGCTACTCTCCCGGGGTCAATGAGCAGTTCTTC; CDR3: CASSYSPGVNEQFF
V: TRBV4-2; D: .; size: once; J: TRBJ1-2; DNA: TGTGCCAGCAGCCAAGAAGGGGGGTATGGCTACACCTTC; CDR3: CASSQEGGYGYTF
V: TRBV25-1; D: TRBD2; size: .; J: TRBJ2-1; DNA: TGTGCCAGCAGTGAAGGGGCTAGCGGGTTTGACGATGAGCAGTTCTTC; CDR3: CASSEGASGFDDEQFF
V: TRBV15; D: .; size: .; J: TRBJ1-5; DNA: TGTGCCACCAGCCACAGTCGTCGGGGAAATCAGCCCCAGCATTTT; CDR3: CATSHSRRGNQPQHF
V: TRBV28; D: .; size: .; J: TRBJ1-3; DNA: TGTGCCAGCAGCGCCGGGACCGCCTCTGGAAACACCATATATTTT; CDR3: CASSAGTASGNTIYF
V: TRBV11-2; D: TRBD2; size: .; J: TRBJ2-3; DNA: TGTGCCAGCAGCCCTTATAGCGGGGGTGCCCCTAGCACAGATACGCAGTATTTT; CDR3: CASSPYSGGAPSTDTQYF
V: TRBV19; D: .; size: .; J: TRBJ2-7; DNA: TGTGCCAGTAAGTCCCCCGGACCGAGGGCCGAGCAGTACTTC; CDR3: CASKSPGPRAEQYF
V: TRBV6-2/TRBV6-3; D: .; size: .; J: TRBJ1-4; DNA: TGTGCCAGCAGCCCTGGGACTGGGTTGGGTAATGAAAAACTGTTTTTT; CDR3: CASSPGTGLGNEKLFF
V: TRBV4-1; D: TRBD2; size: .; J: TRBJ2-5; DNA: TGCGCCAGCAGCTCTAGCGGGGGCCCTTCTCAAGAGACCCAGTACTTC; CDR3: CASSSSGGPSQETQYF